These 2 T cell receptor beta chains were sequenced from one sample in a study of somatic mutations in cytotoxic T cells in rheumatoid arthritis (dated by TCRdb to about 2017). The library was produced with the immunoSEQ multiplex PCR assay. TCRdb retrieved this table from immuneACCESS and kept in-frame rearrangements only. Not all clones are present; in checked studies, unresolved V genes account for under half, and no reason is known for the remainder. The sample yields several thousand clones; around 80% were counted once. About a tenth of the sample rests with the top ten. The sequenced sample was CD8+ T cells sorted from blood. These TCRs come from an adult with rheumatoid arthritis.

This chain uses TRBV19 with TRBJ1-6; maybe TRBD1 (6 bases). In germline, CDR1 is LNHDA, CDR2 SQIVND (reference sequence). V was pared by 6 bases and J by 8 bases, with 23 bases between. There are 17 residues in the CDR3. CDR3 protein: CASSPKSGAGMDSPLHF. In DNA, the CDR3 is TGTGCCAGTAGCCCGAAGTCGGGGGCAGGGATGGATTCACCCCTCCACTTT.

This chain connects TRBV5-4 to TRBJ1-2; TRBD1 might be the D (6 bases). The CDR3 is made up of 14 amino acids. Trimming removed 4 bases at V and 0 bases at J, with 10 bases between. Looked up from germline, CDR1 is SGHNT and CDR2 is YYREEE (reference sequence). The CDR3 protein is CASSVQGTNYGYTF. CDR3 nucleotide sequence: TGTGCCAGCAGCGTACAGGGCACTAACTATGGCTACACCTTC.